This T cell receptor beta chain was identified in a study of blood T cell repertoires in COVID-19 (TCRdb year 2020). Describing the broader study: The collaborator samples originated in the United States, Italy and Spain and spanned the acute and convalescent phases of COVID-19. The material from the prospective study consisted of cDNA or gDNA derived from T cells, B-cell-depleted T cells, or PBMCs. A de-identified subject ID, COVID-19 status, age in years and sex were almost always included in the sample metadata. Samples came from the ongoing ImmuneRACE study (first 160 participants) plus 1,254 subjects from 6 global collaborators. The repertoires were released in a freely available public database meant as a resource for research on the immune response to SARS-CoV-2. The dataset comprised deeply sampled blood TCRbeta repertoires from subjects exposed to, actively infected with, or recovered from COVID-19. HLA class I and class II types, where available, came from metadata supplied by the sample provider rather than from assay-based typing. The research as a whole found: The amount of clinical and demographic metadata varied by source and participant and was provided uncurated.

The immunoSEQ Assay, a bias-controlled multiplex PCR, was used to amplify TCRbeta CDR3 regions from genomic DNA. The study's processing was this. The number of nucleated cells in each sample was estimated from the amplification of reference gene primers within the assay. Sequence reads were collapsed and filtered to measure the absolute abundance of every unique TCRbeta CDR3 rearrangement. Productive Simpson clonality was computed per sample as the square root of Simpson's diversity index over productive rearrangements. The clones in this table, taken by TCRdb from immuneACCESS, are in-frame only. Not every clone is retained; where verified, under half of the shortfall comes from an unresolved V gene, and the cause of the rest is unknown. V, J and clone size are taken as reported in that table, and D and trimming were inferred from the DNA itself. This sample lists roughly 80,000 clones; roughly nine tenths were detected once. The ten biggest clones cover around 2.6% of the sample.

From the cysteine through the phenylalanine, the CDR3 covers 15 amino acids. Only the CDR3 DNA is retained, 45 bases long and in frame from the first base. CDR1 and CDR2 are drawn from the germline V gene: KGHSH, LQKENI. V loses 3 bases of germline sequence and J loses 0 bases, and the interval between the two ends is 11 bases. At one collaborating source in Seattle, patients were enrolled during active infection and were followed longitudinally through the course of disease. The collaborating institutions used their own protocols to collect whole blood in K2EDTA tubes. For TCRbeta analysis, collaborators shipped samples as frozen whole blood, isolated PBMCs, or DNA extracted from either of those sample types. As concerns this clone: Its recognized antigen is unknown. No base qualities exist here, and no much larger clone lies one base off it.

The sequence links TRBV18 to TRBJ1-2, with no D gene named confidently. The clonotype was recovered from a man aged 45-65 years with COVID-19, enrolled during active disease. Material: peripheral blood. The nucleotides read TGTGCCAGCTCACCGAAGACGGGAGCTAACTATGGCTACACCTTC. It codes for CASSPKTGANYGYTF.